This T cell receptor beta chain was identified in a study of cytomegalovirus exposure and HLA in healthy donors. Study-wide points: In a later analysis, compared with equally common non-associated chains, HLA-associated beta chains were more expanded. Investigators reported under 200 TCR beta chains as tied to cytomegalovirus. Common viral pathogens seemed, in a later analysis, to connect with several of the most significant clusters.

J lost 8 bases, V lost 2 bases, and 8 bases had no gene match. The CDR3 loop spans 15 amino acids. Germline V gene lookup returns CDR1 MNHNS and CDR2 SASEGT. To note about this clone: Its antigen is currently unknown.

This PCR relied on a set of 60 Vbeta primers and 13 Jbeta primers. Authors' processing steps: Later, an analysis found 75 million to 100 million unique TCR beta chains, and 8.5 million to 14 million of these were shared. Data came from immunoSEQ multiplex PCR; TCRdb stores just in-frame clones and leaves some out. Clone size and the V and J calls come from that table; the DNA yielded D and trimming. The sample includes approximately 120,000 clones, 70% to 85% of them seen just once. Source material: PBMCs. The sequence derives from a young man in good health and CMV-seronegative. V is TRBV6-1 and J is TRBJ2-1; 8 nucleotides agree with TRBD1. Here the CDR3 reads CASSEPPDRVDEQFF. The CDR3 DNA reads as TGTGCCAGCAGTGAACCTCCGGACAGGGTCGATGAGCAGTTCTTC.